A single T cell receptor beta chain is shown here with its context. The antigen remains undetermined. This entry belongs to a study of OX40 agonist ivuxolimab in advanced cancers. In the study overall: Males comprised around 78% of the group, whose mean age was approximately 60 years (range roughly 20 to 85). Points from the study as a whole: The study found among the lowest clonal expansion in partial responders at 0.1-3.0 mg/kg. CD4+ and CD8+ T cells in blood underwent clonal expansion by week 6 at 0.1 to 3.0 mg/kg.

Generated by immunoSEQ multiplex PCR, the TCRdb table keeps only in-frame clones and is missing some. In the table there are about 94,000 clones, less than 95% of which are singletons. Trimming removed 0 bases at V and 2 bases at J, with 7 bases between. This CDR3 has 13 amino acids. CDR1 is GTSNPN, CDR2 SVGIG, per germline (reference sequence). This sample comprised CD4+ or CD8+ T cells sorted from blood, obtained in a trial of the OX40 agonist ivuxolimab. V usage is TRBV30 and J usage is TRBJ2-5; D is ambiguous. The source of this sequence is an adult with an advanced solid tumor such as melanoma, head and neck, liver or kidney cancer. The CDR3 nucleotides are TGTGCCTGGAGTGTATACGGGCAAGAGACCCAGTACTTC. Translation gives CAWSVYGQETQYF.